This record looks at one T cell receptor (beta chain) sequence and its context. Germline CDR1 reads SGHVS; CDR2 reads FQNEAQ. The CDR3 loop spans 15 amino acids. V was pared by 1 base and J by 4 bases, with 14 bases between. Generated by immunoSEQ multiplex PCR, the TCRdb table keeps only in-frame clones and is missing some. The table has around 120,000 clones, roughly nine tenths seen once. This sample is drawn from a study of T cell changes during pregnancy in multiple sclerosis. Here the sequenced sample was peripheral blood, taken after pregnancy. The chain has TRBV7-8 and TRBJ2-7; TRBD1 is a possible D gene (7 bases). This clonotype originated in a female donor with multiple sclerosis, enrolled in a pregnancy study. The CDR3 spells CASSLVQGEAYEQYF. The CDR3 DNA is TGTGCCAGCAGCTTAGTCCAGGGGGAGGCATACGAGCAGTACTTC. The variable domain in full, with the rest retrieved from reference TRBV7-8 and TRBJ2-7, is GAGVSQSPRYKVAKRGQDVALRCDPISGHVSLFWYQQALGQGPEFLTYFQNEAQLDKSGLPSDRFFAERPEGSVSTLKIQRTQQEDSAVYLCASSLVQGEAYEQYFGPGTRLTVT.